The present TCR beta chain was sequenced within a study of blood T cell repertoires in COVID-19. Study summary: Sites in the United States, Italy and Spain provided acute and convalescent COVID-19 samples.

Authors' analysis steps: Counts of nucleated cells, estimated from reference gene primer amplification, were obtained. The protocol was immunoSEQ multiplex PCR, while the TCRdb copy is restricted to in-frame clones and leaves out a portion. Clone size and V and J calls were adopted from that table, with D and trimming inferred from the DNA. The sample lists approximately 110,000 clones; around 89% were seen once. This CDR3 region has 16 residues. Trimming cost V 5 bases and J 9 bases; bases outside gene matches: 13. In germline, CDR1 is MNHEY, CDR2 SMNVEV (reference sequence). The sequence came from a woman aged 80 or over with acute or convalescent COVID-19. The rearrangement joins TRBV27 to TRBJ1-6, with TRBD1 matching over 7 bases. Sequenced: peripheral blood. The CDR3: CASSPGTSGGGSPLHF. DNA for the CDR3: TGTGCCAGCAGTCCCGGGACCTCAGGGGGTGGTTCACCCCTCCACTTT.